These T cell receptor beta chains were read from a single sample in a study of regulatory T cells in long-lasting Graves disease. TCRdb processed the multiplex PCR reads anew with MiXCR; each CDR3 protein has one entry. The profile covers a few hundred thousand distinct CDR3 sequences, with 20% appearing a single time and around 13% taken by the ten largest. Sequences were derived from peripheral blood mononuclear cells (PBMCs), sampled at new diagnosis, from a patient treated with antithyroid drugs. The receptors shown here come from a female donor with Graves disease. CDR3s include the opening cysteine and the closing phenylalanine or tryptophan. The order of the fields is D gene, J gene, clone size, V gene, CDR3 DNA, CDR3 protein. D genes are given only for firm matches. Clone size is not always given. Where it is, it says once, few, many or a class for expanded clones.

>TRBD2|TRBJ2-7|few|TRBV20-1
TGCAGTGCTAGAGACCCCCTAGCGGGAGCCGACGAGCAGTACTTC
CSARDPLAGADEQYF
>TRBD1|TRBJ1-4|.|TRBV2
TGTGCCAGCCTTAGACAGGGGGCTTCTAATGAAAAACTGTTTTTT
CASLRQGASNEKLFF
>TRBD2|TRBJ2-7|many|TRBV6-1
TGTGCCAGCAGTGAAGGACTAGCGGGCAACTACGAGCAGTACTTC
CASSEGLAGNYEQYF
>.|TRBJ2-2|many|TRBV27
TGTGCCAGCAGTGAATGGGGTGGCTCCGGGGAGCTGTTTTTT
CASSEWGGSGELFF
>TRBD2|TRBJ2-5|many|TRBV10-3
TGTGCCATCACTGGGGGACTATCGGGGGAGACCCAGTACTTC
CAITGGLSGETQYF
>TRBD2|TRBJ2-1|many|TRBV7-2
TGTGCCAGCAGCTTGGGTAGCGGGAGGGATGAGCAGTTCTTC
CASSLGSGRDEQFF
>TRBD2|TRBJ2-1|.|TRBV2
TGTGCCAGCATTACTAGCGGGAGGGCCCGGAATGAGCAGTTCTTC
CASITSGRARNEQFF
>.|TRBJ2-3|many|TRBV7-8
TGTGCCAGCAGCTTCGACCTACTTACCACAGATACGCAGTATTTT
CASSFDLLTTDTQYF
>.|TRBJ1-1|many|TRBV7-8
TGTGCCAGCACAACCTTGTCGGGGGCTTTCTTT
CASTTLSGAFF
>TRBD1|TRBJ1-2|.|TRBV11-2
TGTGCCAGCAGCCGCGGGACAGGGGGCTACACCTTC
CASSRGTGGYTF
>.|TRBJ1-6|many|TRBV6-1
TGTGCCAGCAGCACGAGCTCCTATAATTCACCCCTCCACTTT
CASSTSSYNSPLHF
>TRBD2|TRBJ2-5|many|TRBV6-1
TGTGCCAGCAAACAAACACCGGGACTAGCGGGATTCAAAGAGACCCAGTACTTC
CASKQTPGLAGFKETQYF
>.|TRBJ2-3|.|TRBV2
TGTGCCAGCAGTAAAGAGGGTTGGGGAGATACGCAGTATTTT
CASSKEGWGDTQYF
>.|TRBJ2-2|few|TRBV15
TGTGCCACCAGATCCCCTCTACGAACCGGGGAGCTGTTTTTT
CATRSPLRTGELFF
>.|TRBJ1-1|many|TRBV6-1
TGTGCCAGCACGGCAGCCATGAACACTGAAGCTTTCTTT
CASTAAMNTEAFF
>.|TRBJ2-7|many|TRBV20-1
TGCAGTGCCGATAGTGGGGCGGGCGAGCAGTACTTC
CSADSGAGEQYF
>.|TRBJ1-4|.|TRBV7-7
TGTGCCAGCAGCTTGGGACTTTCTGAAAAACTGTTTTTT
CASSLGLSEKLFF
>.|TRBJ1-4|many|TRBV7-9
TGTGCCAGCAGCTTGGGTGGGGAAAAACTGTTTTTT
CASSLGGEKLFF
>TRBD1|TRBJ1-6|.|TRBV15
TGTGCCACCAGCCAGCGCGGGACAGGGGGTTCACCCCTCCACTTT
CATSQRGTGGSPLHF
>TRBD2|TRBJ2-1|.|TRBV28
TGTGCCAGCAGTTTGCTAGCGGGACAGAGCTCCTACAATGAGCAGTTCTTC
CASSLLAGQSSYNEQFF
>TRBD1|TRBJ1-2|many|TRBV19
TGTGCCAGTAGCCAAAAGGTGGACAGGGGTTTGGGCTACACCTTC
CASSQKVDRGLGYTF
>.|TRBJ2-7|.|TRBV12-3/TRBV12-4
TGTGCCAGCACCCTTGAAGCGCGGGGGCGATACGAGCAGTACTTC
CASTLEARGRYEQYF
>TRBD2|TRBJ2-7|once|TRBV7-2
TGTGCCAGCAGCCCTCGCGGGGGGCAGATCGAGCAGTACTTC
CASSPRGGQIEQYF
>TRBD1|TRBJ2-5|many|TRBV6-5
TGTGCCAGCAGTTACTCGGACAGGGCCGAAGAGACCCAGTACTTC
CASSYSDRAEETQYF
>TRBD1|TRBJ1-4|many|TRBV7-2
TGTGCCAGCAGCACGAGACAGGGAGGGAAAACTAATGAAAAACTGTTTTTT
CASSTRQGGKTNEKLFF
>.|TRBJ1-3|.|TRBV28
TGTGCCAGCAGCCCCCCACAGGCTGGAAACACCATATATTTT
CASSPPQAGNTIYF
>.|TRBJ2-5|.|TRBV19
TGTGCCAGTAGTATCAGGGACCAAGAGACCCAGTACTTC
CASSIRDQETQYF
>TRBD1|TRBJ2-7|many|TRBV12-3/TRBV12-4
TGTGCCAGCACCGCAGACAGGGGGGCCTACGAGCAGTACTTC
CASTADRGAYEQYF
>.|TRBJ1-4|few|TRBV3-1
TGTGCCAGCAGCCAAGAGGCTAATGAAAAACTGTTTTTT
CASSQEANEKLFF
>TRBD1|TRBJ2-7|.|TRBV19
TGTGCCAGTACCGGGACAGGGACCCTTGGCGAGCAGTACTTC
CASTGTGTLGEQYF
>TRBD2|TRBJ2-1|many|TRBV11-2
TGTGCCAGCAGCTTAGCGAGCGGGGGGTCCTACAATGAGCAGTTCTTC
CASSLASGGSYNEQFF
>TRBD2|TRBJ2-3|.|TRBV20-1
TGCAGTGCGCCTGGACTAGCGGGGGCCCGCACAGATACGCAGTATTTT
CSAPGLAGARTDTQYF
>.|TRBJ1-4|.|TRBV27
TGTGCCAGCAGTATAGACGGTGCAACTAATGAAAAACTGTTTTTT
CASSIDGATNEKLFF
>TRBD1|TRBJ1-1|many|TRBV6-5
TGTGCCAGCAGTTACTCGACAGGGAAGAACACTGAAGCTTTCTTT
CASSYSTGKNTEAFF
>.|TRBJ1-1|many|TRBV6-5
TGTGCCAGCAGTTACCCCACGGGCCTGGGGTACACTGAAGCTTTCTTT
CASSYPTGLGYTEAFF
>TRBD1|TRBJ2-1|.|TRBV13
TGTGCCAGCAGCCCCCACGACAGGGCCCTATACAATGAGCAGTTCTTC
CASSPHDRALYNEQFF
>TRBD1|TRBJ1-5|.|TRBV20-1
TGCAGTGCTAGGGCACCGGGACAGACTAGCAATCAGCCCCAGCATTTT
CSARAPGQTSNQPQHF
>.|TRBJ1-4|many|TRBV7-8
TGTGCCAGCAGCTTAGGAGTCAAGAATAATGAAAAACTGTTTTTT
CASSLGVKNNEKLFF
>.|TRBJ2-4|many|TRBV2
TGTGCCAGCAGTGAAGCGGGTCTAGACATTCAGTACTTC
CASSEAGLDIQYF
>.|TRBJ2-1|many|TRBV7-3
TGTGCCAGCAGCTCGGGACATCGAGGGGGACTTGAGCAGTTCTTC
CASSSGHRGGLEQFF
>.|TRBJ2-1|many|TRBV20-1
TGCAGTGCTAGAGATCAGAACAATGAGCAGTTCTTC
CSARDQNNEQFF